This section outlines one T cell receptor (beta chain) sequence together with its context. These data are taken from a study of response to subunit inactivated influenza vaccine. Each CDR3 protein gets one entry after TCRdb re-called the RT-PCR reads with MiXCR. The table shows 530,000 or so distinct CDR3 sequences, with 10% to 15% occurring only once. From germline, CDR1 is SNHLY and CDR2 FYNNEI. CDR3 size: 12 residues. V was shortened by 1 base and J by 9 bases, with 7 bases between the two germline ends. This chain joins TRBV2 and TRBJ1-5; no firm D call. The sample consisted of PBMCs from blood, taken on the day of vaccination. The sequence came from a man in his forties or fifties who received an inactivated influenza vaccine. CDR3 protein: CASSEGRGPQHF. In DNA, the CDR3 is TGTGCCAGCAGTGAAGGGCGGGGGCCCCAGCATTTT.